The rows below give T cell receptor beta chains drawn from one sample of a study of cytomegalovirus exposure and HLA in healthy donors. TCRdb keeps only in-frame clones here, not all; method: immunoSEQ multiplex PCR. In the table there are around 100,000 clones, roughly 75% of which are singletons. Sequenced sample: PBMCs. Receptors originate from a male donor in good health and CMV-seropositive. The CDR3 runs from the conserved cysteine through the conserved F or W. D genes are given only for firm matches. The size field is filled for only some rows; it gives once, few, many or a size class.

once TRBD2 TRBJ2-5 TRBV19 CASSIGLAGGSETQYF TGTGCCAGTAGTATAGGGCTAGCGGGGGGGTCGGAGACCCAGTACTTC
- - TRBJ1-1 TRBV29-1 CSVERGSEAFF TGCAGCGTTGAGCGGGGATCTGAAGCTTTCTTT
- TRBD1 TRBJ1-1 TRBV19 CASSKTGGTEAFF TGTGCCAGTAGTAAGACAGGGGGGACTGAAGCTTTCTTT
- - TRBJ2-3 TRBV9 CASSVPADTQYF TGTGCCAGCAGCGTCCCTGCGGATACGCAGTATTTT
- TRBD1 TRBJ1-4 TRBV5-5 CASSRIYRGPSEKLFF TGTGCCAGCAGCCGGATTTACAGGGGGCCGAGTGAAAAACTGTTTTTT
few TRBD1 TRBJ2-7 TRBV6-5 CASSRGTGFEEQYF TGTGCCAGCAGTAGGGGGACAGGGTTCGAGGAGCAGTACTTC
- TRBD2 TRBJ2-5 TRBV9 CASSVGRAGGQETQYF TGTGCCAGCAGCGTAGGTCGAGCGGGGGGGCAAGAGACCCAGTACTTC
- - TRBJ1-6 TRBV28 CASSLGGGSPLHF TGTGCCAGCAGTTTGGGCGGGGGTTCACCCCTCCACTTT
- TRBD2 TRBJ2-1 TRBV29-1 CSGSTSGGYNEQFF TGCAGCGGCAGTACTAGCGGGGGTTACAATGAGCAGTTCTTC
- TRBD1 TRBJ1-1 TRBV4-2 CASSPGTGMNTEAFF TGTGCCAGCAGCCCCGGGACAGGGATGAACACTGAAGCTTTCTTT
- - TRBJ1-5 TRBV5-3 CARSSILGLRRDNQPQHF TGTGCCAGAAGCAGTATTCTAGGCCTCCGCCGGGACAATCAGCCCCAGCATTTT
- - TRBJ1-5 TRBV2 CASTKEATPPAQPQHF TGTGCCAGCACCAAGGAGGCGACACCCCCGGCACAGCCCCAGCATTTT
- - TRBJ1-4 TRBV30 CAWRGLGIEKLFF TGTGCCTGGAGAGGACTTGGAATAGAAAAACTGTTTTTT
once TRBD1 TRBJ2-5 TRBV5-1 CASSSPGQGQETQYF TGCGCCAGCAGCTCCCCGGGACAGGGGCAAGAGACCCAGTACTTC
- - TRBJ2-7 TRBV25-1 CASSSQGYEQYF TGTGCCAGCAGTTCTCAGGGCTACGAGCAGTACTTC
- - TRBJ2-7 TRBV9 CASSVGTGRYEQYF TGTGCCAGCAGCGTAGGTACAGGGCGCTACGAGCAGTACTTC
- TRBD1 TRBJ2-1 TRBV11-2 CASSFNTGTGNNEQFF TGTGCCAGCAGCTTTAATACCGGGACAGGGAACAATGAGCAGTTCTTC
- - TRBJ2-1 TRBV29-1 CSVEGGGRTTYNEQFF TGCAGCGTTGAAGGGGGGGGGCGAACGACTTACAATGAGCAGTTCTTC
- TRBD1 TRBJ1-2 TRBV11-2 CASSLRDRSSYGYTF TGTGCCAGCAGCTTAAGGGACAGATCTTCCTATGGCTACACCTTC
- TRBD1 TRBJ2-2 TRBV28 CACGRGQTGELFF TGTGCCTGCGGTAGGGGGCAAACCGGGGAGCTGTTTTTT
- TRBD1 TRBJ2-7 TRBV11-3 CASSLWEGQGTNEQYF TGTGCCAGCAGCTTATGGGAGGGACAGGGCACGAACGAGCAGTACTTC
once - TRBJ2-3 TRBV14 CASSRTDSSTDTQYF TGTGCCAGCAGCCGGACAGATAGTAGCACAGATACGCAGTATTTT
- TRBD1 TRBJ1-1 TRBV28 CASSAQGTGRTEAFF TGTGCCAGCAGTGCCCAAGGGACAGGGAGAACTGAAGCTTTCTTT
few - TRBJ1-1 TRBV10-3 CAISARDTNTEAFF TGTGCCATCAGTGCCAGGGATACGAACACTGAAGCTTTCTTT
few TRBD2 TRBJ2-3 TRBV5-5 CASSRIAGGPPNTQYF TGTGCCAGCAGCCGTATAGCGGGGGGCCCCCCGAATACGCAGTATTTT
- - TRBJ1-2 TRBV11-2 CASSRSEGNYGYTF TGTGCCAGCAGCCGATCTGAGGGAAACTATGGCTACACCTTC
few TRBD1 TRBJ2-3 TRBV15 CATSTGTGEADTQYF TGTGCCACCAGCACCGGGACAGGGGAGGCAGATACGCAGTATTTT
- TRBD1 TRBJ1-4 TRBV7-9 CASSLRPGGASANEKLFF TGTGCCAGCAGCTTAAGGCCAGGGGGAGCATCAGCTAATGAAAAACTGTTTTTT
- - TRBJ2-3 TRBV28 CASSYTAGPSTDTQYF TGTGCCAGCAGTTATACTGCGGGACCTAGCACAGATACGCAGTATTTT
- - TRBJ2-5 TRBV29-1 CSVALGGKTQYF TGCAGCGTCGCCCTTGGGGGGAAGACCCAGTACTTC
- - TRBJ1-4 TRBV10-3 CAISASPAGANEKLFF TGTGCCATCAGTGCATCCCCGGCGGGGGCGAATGAAAAACTGTTTTTT